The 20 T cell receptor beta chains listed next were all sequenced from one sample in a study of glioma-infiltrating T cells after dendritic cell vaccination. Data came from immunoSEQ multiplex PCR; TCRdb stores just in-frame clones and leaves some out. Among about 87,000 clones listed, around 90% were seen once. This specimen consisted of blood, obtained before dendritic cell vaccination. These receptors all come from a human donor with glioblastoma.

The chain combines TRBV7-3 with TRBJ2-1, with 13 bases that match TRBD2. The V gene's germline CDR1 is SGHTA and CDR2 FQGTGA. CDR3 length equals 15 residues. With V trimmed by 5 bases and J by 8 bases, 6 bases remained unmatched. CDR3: CASSPGTSGKHEQFF. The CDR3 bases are TGTGCCAGCAGCCCAGGGACTAGCGGGAAACATGAGCAGTTCTTC.

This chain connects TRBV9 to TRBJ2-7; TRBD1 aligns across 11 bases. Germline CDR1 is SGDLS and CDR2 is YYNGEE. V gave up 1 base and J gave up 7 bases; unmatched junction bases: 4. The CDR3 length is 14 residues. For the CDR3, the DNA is TGTGCCAGCAGCGTATGGGACAGGGGGAAAGAGCAGTACTTC. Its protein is CASSVWDRGKEQYF.

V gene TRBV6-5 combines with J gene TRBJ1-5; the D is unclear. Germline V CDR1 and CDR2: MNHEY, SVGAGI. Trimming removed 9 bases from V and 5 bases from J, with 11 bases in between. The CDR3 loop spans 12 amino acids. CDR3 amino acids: CASGRGDQPQHF. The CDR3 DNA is TGTGCCAGTGGGCGGGGAGATCAGCCCCAGCATTTT.

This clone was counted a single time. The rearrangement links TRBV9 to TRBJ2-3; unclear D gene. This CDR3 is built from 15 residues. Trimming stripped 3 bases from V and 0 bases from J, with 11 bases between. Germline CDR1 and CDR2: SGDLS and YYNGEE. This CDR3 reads CASSASPGSTDTQYF. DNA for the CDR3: TGTGCCAGCAGCGCTTCCCCCGGGAGCACAGATACGCAGTATTTT.

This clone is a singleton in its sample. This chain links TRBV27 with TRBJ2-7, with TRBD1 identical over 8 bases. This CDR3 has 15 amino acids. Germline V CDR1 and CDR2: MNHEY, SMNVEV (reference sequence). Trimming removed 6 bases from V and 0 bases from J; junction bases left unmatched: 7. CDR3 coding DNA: TGTGCCAGCAGAGCACACGGACAGGGCTCCTACGAGCAGTACTTC. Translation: CASRAHGQGSYEQYF.

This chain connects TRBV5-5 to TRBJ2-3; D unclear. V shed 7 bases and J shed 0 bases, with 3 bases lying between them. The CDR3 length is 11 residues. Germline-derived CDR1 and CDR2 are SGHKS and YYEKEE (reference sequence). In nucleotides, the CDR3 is TGTGCCAGCTCAAGCACAGATACGCAGTATTTT. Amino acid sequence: CASSSTDTQYF.

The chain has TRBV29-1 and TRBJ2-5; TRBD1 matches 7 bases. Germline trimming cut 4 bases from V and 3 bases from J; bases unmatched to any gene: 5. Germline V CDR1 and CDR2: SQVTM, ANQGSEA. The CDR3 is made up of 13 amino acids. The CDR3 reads CSVALGQKETQYF. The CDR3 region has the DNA TGCAGCGTTGCTTTGGGACAGAAAGAGACCCAGTACTTC.

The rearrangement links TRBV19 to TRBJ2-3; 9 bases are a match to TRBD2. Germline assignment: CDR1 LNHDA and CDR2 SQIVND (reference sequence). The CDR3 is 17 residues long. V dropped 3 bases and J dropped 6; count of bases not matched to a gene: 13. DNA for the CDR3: TGTGCCAGTAGTATTCGAAGCGGGAGGTCGGCGTTGGATACGCAGTATTTT. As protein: CASSIRSGRSALDTQYF.

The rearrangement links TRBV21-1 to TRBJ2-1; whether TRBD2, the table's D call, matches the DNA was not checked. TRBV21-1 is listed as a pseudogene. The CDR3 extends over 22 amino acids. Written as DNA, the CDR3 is TGTGCCAGCAGCAAAGAAGGTCGGCAGGTCCTCCAGACCAGCGGGACCCCTGATGAGCAGTTCTTC. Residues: CASSKEGRQVLQTSGTPDEQFF.

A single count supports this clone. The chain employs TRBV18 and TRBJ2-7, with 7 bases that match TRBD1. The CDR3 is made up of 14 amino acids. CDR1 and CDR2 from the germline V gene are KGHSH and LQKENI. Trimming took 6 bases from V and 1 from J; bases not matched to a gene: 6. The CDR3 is CASSPEDRSYEQYF. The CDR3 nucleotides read TGTGCCAGCTCCCCAGAGGACAGGTCCTACGAGCAGTACTTC.

CDR3 bases: TGTGCCAGCAGCAAAGAGACAGGGACACACTACGAGCAGTACTTC. This encodes CASSKETGTHYEQYF. This sequence joins TRBV21-1 and TRBJ2-7; the D segment call TRBD1 is taken from the table without a DNA check. TRBV21-1 is recorded as a pseudogene. The CDR3 extends over 15 amino acids.

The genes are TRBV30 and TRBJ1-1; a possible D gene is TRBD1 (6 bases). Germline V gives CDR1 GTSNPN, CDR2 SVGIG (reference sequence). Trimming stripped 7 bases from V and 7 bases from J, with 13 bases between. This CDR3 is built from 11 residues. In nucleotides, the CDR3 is TGTGCCTTGGCGAGGGGGTTTGAAGCTTTCTTT. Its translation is CALARGFEAFF.

CDR3 loop: CAWSEPGTFAYRQETQYF. The CDR3, as DNA: TGTGCCTGGAGTGAGCCCGGGACTTTCGCCTACCGCCAAGAGACCCAGTACTTC. The V call is TRBV30, the J call TRBJ2-5, with D possibly TRBD2 on 6 matching bases. CDR3 length equals 18 residues. Germline V gene sequence: CDR1 GTSNPN, CDR2 SVGIG (reference sequence). V was shortened by 1 base and J by 1 base, with 22 bases between the two germline ends.

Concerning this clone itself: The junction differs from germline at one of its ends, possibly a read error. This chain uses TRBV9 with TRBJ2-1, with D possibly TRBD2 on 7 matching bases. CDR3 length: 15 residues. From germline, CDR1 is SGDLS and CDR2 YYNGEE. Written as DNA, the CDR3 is TGTGCCAGCAGCGTAGCTACGGGGGGCTACAATAAGCAGTTCTTC. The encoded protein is CASSVATGGYNKQFF.

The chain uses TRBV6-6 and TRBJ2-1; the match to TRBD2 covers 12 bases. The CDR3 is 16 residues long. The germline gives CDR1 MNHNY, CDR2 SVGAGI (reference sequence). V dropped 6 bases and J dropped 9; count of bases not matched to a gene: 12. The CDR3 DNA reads TGTGCCAGCAGGGACCCTGGGACTAGCGGGCGCGCTGAGCAGTTCTTC. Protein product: CASRDPGTSGRAEQFF.

The CDR3 region has the DNA TGTGCCAGCAGCCCGGTAAGGGAGAATGAGCAGTTCTTC. This codes for CASSPVRENEQFF. This chain joins TRBV7-3 and TRBJ2-1; D may be TRBD2 (5 bases). The V end lost 5 bases, the J end lost 7 bases, and 12 bases lay between the germline ends. This CDR3 region has 13 residues. Germline-derived CDR1 and CDR2 are SGHTA and FQGTGA.

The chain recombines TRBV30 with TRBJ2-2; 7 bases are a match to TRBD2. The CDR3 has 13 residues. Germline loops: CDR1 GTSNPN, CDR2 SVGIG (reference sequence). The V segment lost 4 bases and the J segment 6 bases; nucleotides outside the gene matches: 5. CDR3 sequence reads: CAWTWEGPGELFF. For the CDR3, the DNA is TGTGCCTGGACGTGGGAGGGCCCCGGGGAGCTGTTTTTT.

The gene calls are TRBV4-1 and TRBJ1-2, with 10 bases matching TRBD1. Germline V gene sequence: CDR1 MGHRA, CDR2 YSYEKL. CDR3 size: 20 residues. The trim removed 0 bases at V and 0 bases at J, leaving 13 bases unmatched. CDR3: CASSQERSVGQGPTNYGYTF. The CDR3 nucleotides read TGCGCCAGCAGCCAAGAGAGGAGTGTGGGACAGGGGCCGACTAACTATGGCTACACCTTC.

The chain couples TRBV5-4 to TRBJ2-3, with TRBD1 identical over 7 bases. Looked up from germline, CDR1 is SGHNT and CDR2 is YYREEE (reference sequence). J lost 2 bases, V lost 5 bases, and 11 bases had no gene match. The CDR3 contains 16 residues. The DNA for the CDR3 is TGTGCCAGCAGTCCCAAGACAGGGATGGCCACAGATACGCAGTATTTT. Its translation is CASSPKTGMATDTQYF.

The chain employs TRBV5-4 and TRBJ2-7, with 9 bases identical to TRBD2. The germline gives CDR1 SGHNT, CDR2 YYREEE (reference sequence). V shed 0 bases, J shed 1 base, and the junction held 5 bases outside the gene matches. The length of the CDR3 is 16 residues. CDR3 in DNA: TGTGCCAGCAGCTTGGGGCTAGCGGGGTTATCCTACGAGCAGTACTTC. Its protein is CASSLGLAGLSYEQYF. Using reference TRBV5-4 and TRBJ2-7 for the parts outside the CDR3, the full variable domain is ETGVTQSPTHLIKTRGQQVTLRCSSQSGHNTVSWYQQALGQGPQFIFQYYREEENGRGNFPPRFSGLQFPNYSSELNVNALELDDSALYLCASSLGLAGLSYEQYFGPGTRLTVT.